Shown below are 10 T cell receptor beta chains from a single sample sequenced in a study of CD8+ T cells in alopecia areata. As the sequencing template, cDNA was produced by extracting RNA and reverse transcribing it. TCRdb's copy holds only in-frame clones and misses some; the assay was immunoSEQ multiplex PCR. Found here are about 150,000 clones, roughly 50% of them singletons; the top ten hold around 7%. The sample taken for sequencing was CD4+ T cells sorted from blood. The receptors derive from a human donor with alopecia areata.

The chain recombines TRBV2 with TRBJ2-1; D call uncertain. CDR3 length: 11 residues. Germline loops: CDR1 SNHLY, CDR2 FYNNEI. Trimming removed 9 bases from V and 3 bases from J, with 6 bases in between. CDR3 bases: TGTGCCAGGGGTAGCTACAATGAGCAGTTCTTC. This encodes CARGSYNEQFF. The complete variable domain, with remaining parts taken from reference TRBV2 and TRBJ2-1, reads EPEVTQTPSHQVTQMGQEVILRCVPISNHLYFYWYRQILGQKVEFLVSFYNNEISEKSEIFDDQFSVERPDGSNFTLKIRSTKLEDSAMYFCARGSYNEQFFGPGTRLTVL.

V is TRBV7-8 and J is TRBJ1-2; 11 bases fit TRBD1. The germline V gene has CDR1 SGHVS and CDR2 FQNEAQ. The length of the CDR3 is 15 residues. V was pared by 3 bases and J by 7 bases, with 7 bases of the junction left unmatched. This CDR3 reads CASSLDGTGGFGYTF. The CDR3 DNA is TGTGCCAGCAGCTTGGACGGGACAGGGGGATTTGGCTACACCTTC.

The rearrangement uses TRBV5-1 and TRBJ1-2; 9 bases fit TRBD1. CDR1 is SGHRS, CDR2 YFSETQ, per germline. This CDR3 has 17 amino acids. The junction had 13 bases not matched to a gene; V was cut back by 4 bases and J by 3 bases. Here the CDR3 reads CASSSTGGKSSDYGYTF. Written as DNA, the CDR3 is TGCGCCAGCAGCAGCACAGGGGGCAAGTCCTCCGACTATGGCTACACCTTC.

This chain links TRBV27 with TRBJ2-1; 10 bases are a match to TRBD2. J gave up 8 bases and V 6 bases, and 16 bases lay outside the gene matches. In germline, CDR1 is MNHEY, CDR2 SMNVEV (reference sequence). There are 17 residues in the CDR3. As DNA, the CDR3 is TGTGCCAGCAGCACCCGGAGCGGGAGGGGATTCGGCGATGAGCAGTTCTTC. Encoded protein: CASSTRSGRGFGDEQFF.

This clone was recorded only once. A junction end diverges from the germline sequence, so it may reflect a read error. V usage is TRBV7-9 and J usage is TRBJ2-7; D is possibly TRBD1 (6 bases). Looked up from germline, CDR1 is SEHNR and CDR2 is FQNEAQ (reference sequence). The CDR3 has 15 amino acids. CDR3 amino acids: CASIQNRVRSYEQYF. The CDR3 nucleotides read TGTGCCAGCATCCAGAACAGGGTGAGGTCCTACGAGCAGTACTTT.

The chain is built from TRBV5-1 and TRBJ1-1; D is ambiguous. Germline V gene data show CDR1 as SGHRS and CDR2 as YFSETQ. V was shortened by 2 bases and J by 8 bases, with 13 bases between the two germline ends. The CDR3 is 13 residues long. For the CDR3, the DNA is TGCGCCAGCAGCTTAGTGGATCAGATCGAAGCTTTCTTT. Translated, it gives CASSLVDQIEAFF. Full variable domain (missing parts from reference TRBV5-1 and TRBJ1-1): KAGVTQTPRYLIKTRGQQVTLSCSPISGHRSVSWYQQTPGQGLQFLFEYFSETQRNKGNFPGRFSGRQFSNSRSEMNVSTLELGDSALYLCASSLVDQIEAFFGQGTRLTVV.

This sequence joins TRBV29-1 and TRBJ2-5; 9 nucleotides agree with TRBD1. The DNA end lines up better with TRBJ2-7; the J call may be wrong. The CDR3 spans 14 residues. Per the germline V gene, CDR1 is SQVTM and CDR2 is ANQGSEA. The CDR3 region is CSVDSGQGRNEQYF. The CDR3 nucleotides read TGCAGCGTTGATTCGGGACAGGGTAGGAACGAGCAGTACTTC.

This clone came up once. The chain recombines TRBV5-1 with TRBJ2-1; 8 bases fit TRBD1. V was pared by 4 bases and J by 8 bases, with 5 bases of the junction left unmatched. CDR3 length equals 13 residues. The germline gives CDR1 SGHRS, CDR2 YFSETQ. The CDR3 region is CASSVPGGDEQFF. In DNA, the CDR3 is TGCGCCAGCAGCGTCCCAGGGGGCGATGAGCAGTTCTTC.

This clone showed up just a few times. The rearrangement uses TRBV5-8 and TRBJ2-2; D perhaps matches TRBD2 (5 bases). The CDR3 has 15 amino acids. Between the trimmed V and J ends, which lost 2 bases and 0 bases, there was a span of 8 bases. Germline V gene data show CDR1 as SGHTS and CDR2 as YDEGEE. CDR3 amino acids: CASSFSTTNTGELFF. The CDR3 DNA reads TGTGCCAGCAGCTTTTCGACTACGAACACCGGGGAGCTGTTTTTT.

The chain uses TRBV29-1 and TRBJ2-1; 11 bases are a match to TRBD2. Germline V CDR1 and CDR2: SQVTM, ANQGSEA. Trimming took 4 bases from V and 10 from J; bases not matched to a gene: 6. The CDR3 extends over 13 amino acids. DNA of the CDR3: TGCAGCGTTGCTAGCGGGAGGCAGCAGGAGCAGTTCTTC. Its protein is CSVASGRQQEQFF.